The rows below give T cell receptor beta chains drawn from one sample of a study of cytomegalovirus exposure and HLA in healthy donors. Sequencing used immunoSEQ multiplex PCR; TCRdb keeps in-frame clones, though not all of them. Of over 60,000 clones in the sample, 60% to 85% were seen once. Sequencing used PBMCs. The receptors were gathered from a man between 70 and 80 years old in good health and CMV-seronegative. CDR3s leave out the opening cysteine and the closing phenylalanine or tryptophan.

j_call,v_call,cdr3_aa
TRBJ2-2,TRBV7-2,ASSLESSGGLANTGELF
TRBJ2-7,TRBV2,ASSGRGYPYEQY
TRBJ2-5,TRBV6-1,ASRLAGTVGETQY
TRBJ2-7,TRBV2,ASSVLPGQDIGEQY
TRBJ2-5,TRBV7-6,ASSPLGLAGKETQY
TRBJ2-3,TRBV21-1,ASSKALVAGSFVTQY
TRBJ1-1,TRBV27,ASSHRGQDTEAF
TRBJ1-5,TRBV18,ASSLQGEGNQPQH
TRBJ2-1,TRBV19,ASSIDLGSYNEQF
TRBJ2-4,TRBV6-6,ASSYSSGENIQY
TRBJ1-1,TRBV20-1,SAAMNTEAF
TRBJ2-3,TRBV5-1,ASSFTGGTDTQY
TRBJ2-2,TRBV10-3,ATQGDSTGELF
TRBJ2-2,TRBV2,ASSVGPGDGELF
TRBJ2-3,TRBV19,ASSQTTVTDTQY
TRBJ1-2,TRBV19,ASSPDRGNFYGYT